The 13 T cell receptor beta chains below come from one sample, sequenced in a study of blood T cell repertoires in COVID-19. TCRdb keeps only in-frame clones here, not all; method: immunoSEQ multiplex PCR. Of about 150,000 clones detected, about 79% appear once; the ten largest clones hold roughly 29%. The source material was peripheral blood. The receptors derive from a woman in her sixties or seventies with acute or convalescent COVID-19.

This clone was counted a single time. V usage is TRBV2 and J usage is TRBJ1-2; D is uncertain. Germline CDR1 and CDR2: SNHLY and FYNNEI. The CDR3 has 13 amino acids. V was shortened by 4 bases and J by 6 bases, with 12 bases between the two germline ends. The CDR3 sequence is CASSGRQQDGYTF. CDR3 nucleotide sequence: TGTGCCAGCAGTGGACGGCAGCAGGATGGCTACACCTTC.

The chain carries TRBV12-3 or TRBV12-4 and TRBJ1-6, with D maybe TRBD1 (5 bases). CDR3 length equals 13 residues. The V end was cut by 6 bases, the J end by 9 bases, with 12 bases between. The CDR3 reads CASSTRQGSPLHF. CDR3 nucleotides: TGTGCCAGCAGCACCCGTCAGGGTTCACCCCTCCACTTT.

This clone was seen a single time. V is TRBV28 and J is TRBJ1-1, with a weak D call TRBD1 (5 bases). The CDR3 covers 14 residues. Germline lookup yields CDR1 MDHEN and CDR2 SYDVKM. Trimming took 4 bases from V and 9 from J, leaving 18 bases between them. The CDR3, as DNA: TGTGCCAGCAGTTCGCAAACGCCCAGGGCTCAAGCTTTCTTT. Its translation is CASSSQTPRAQAFF.

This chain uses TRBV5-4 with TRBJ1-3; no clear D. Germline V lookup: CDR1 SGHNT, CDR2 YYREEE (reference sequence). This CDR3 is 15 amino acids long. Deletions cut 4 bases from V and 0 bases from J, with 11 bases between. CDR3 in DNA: TGTGCCAGCAGCCCTTCAAGACTCTCTGGAAACACCATATATTTT. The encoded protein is CASSPSRLSGNTIYF. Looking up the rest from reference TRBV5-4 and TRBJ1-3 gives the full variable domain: ETGVTQSPTHLIKTRGQQVTLRCSSQSGHNTVSWYQQALGQGPQFIFQYYREEENGRGNFPPRFSGLQFPNYSSELNVNALELDDSALYLCASSPSRLSGNTIYFGEGSWLTVV.

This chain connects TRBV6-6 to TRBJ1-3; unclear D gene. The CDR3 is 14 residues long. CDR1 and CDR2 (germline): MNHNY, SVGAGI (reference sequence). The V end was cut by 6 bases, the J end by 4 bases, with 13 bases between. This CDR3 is CASRNLAGGNTIYF. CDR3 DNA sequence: TGTGCCAGCAGGAACCTGGCGGGGGGAAACACCATATATTTT.

Here the CDR3 reads CASSQVGTGSAYGYTF. The CDR3 nucleotides are TGCGCCAGCAGCCAAGTTGGGACAGGGAGTGCGTATGGCTACACCTTC. This sequence joins TRBV4-1 and TRBJ1-2, with 9 bases identical to TRBD1. The CDR3 totals 16 residues. J lost 5 bases, V lost 1 base, and 8 bases had no gene match. Germline V gene lookup returns CDR1 MGHRA and CDR2 YSYEKL.

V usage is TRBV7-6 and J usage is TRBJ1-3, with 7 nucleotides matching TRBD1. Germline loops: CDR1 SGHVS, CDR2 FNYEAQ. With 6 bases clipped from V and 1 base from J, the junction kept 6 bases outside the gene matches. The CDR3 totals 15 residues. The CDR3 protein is CASSPDRRSGNTIYF. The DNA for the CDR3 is TGTGCCAGCAGTCCGGACAGGAGATCTGGAAACACCATATATTTT.

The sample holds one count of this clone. CDR3 in DNA: TGTGCCAGCAGCGAGTTTTCTAGCGGACGGACAGATACGCAGTATTTT. This translates into CASSEFSSGRTDTQYF. The chain combines TRBV7-9 with TRBJ2-3; 7 bases align to TRBD2. CDR3 length equals 16 residues. After removal of 5 bases from V and 3 bases from J, the junction contained 11 bases not matched to a gene. Germline-derived CDR1 and CDR2 are SEHNR and FQNEAQ (reference sequence).

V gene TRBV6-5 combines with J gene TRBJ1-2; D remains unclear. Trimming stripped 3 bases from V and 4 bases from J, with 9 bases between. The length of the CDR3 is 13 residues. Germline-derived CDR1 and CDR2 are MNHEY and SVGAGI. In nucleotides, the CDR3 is TGTGCCAGCAGTTATCGGCGGCCCTATGGCTACACCTTC. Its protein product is CASSYRRPYGYTF.

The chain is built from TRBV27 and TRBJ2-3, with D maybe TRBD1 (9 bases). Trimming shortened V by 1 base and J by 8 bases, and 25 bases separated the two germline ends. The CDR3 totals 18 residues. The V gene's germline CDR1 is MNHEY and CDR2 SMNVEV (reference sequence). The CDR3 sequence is CASSLFGGGTGLSGTQYF. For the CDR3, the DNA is TGTGCCAGCAGTTTATTCGGGGGGGGGACAGGGCTGTCTGGTACGCAGTATTTT.

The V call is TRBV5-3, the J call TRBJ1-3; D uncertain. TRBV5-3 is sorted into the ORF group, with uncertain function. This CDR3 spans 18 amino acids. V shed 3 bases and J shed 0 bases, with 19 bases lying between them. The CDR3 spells CARSWREPRRASGNTIYF. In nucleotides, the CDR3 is TGTGCCAGAAGCTGGAGGGAGCCACGGAGGGCCTCTGGAAACACCATATATTTT.

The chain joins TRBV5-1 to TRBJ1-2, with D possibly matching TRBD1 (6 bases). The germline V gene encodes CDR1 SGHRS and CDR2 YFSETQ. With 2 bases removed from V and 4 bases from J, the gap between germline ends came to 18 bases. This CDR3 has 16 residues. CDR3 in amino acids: CASSFSPGDNGYGYTF. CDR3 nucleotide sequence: TGCGCCAGCAGCTTCTCCCCCGGGGACAATGGCTATGGCTACACCTTC.

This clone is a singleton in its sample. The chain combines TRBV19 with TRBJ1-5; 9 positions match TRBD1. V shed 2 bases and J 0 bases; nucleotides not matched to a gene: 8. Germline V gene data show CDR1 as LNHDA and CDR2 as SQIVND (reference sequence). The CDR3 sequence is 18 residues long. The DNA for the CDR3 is TGTGCCAGTAGTATATCTGGACAGGGGACTTATAGCAATCAGCCCCAGCATTTT. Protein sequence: CASSISGQGTYSNQPQHF.